This T cell receptor (beta chain) derives from a study of blood T cell repertoires in COVID-19 (TCRdb year 2020). About the full investigation: Collaborator samples came from the United States, Italy and Spain and covered acute and convalescent phases of COVID-19. The material from the prospective study consisted of cDNA or gDNA derived from T cells, B-cell-depleted T cells, or PBMCs. Deeply sampled blood TCRbeta repertoires from subjects exposed to, actively infected with, or recovered from COVID-19 were included in the dataset. The repertoires were released in a freely available public database meant as a resource for research on the immune response to SARS-CoV-2. The samples were drawn from two sources: the first 160 participants of the ongoing ImmuneRACE study, and about 1,300 subjects contributed by 6 global collaborators. Nearly every sample came with metadata listing a de-identified subject ID, COVID-19 status, age in years and sex. Where available, HLA class I and class II types were obtained from metadata supplied by the sample provider rather than from assay-based typing. Paper-wide results and their limitations: How much clinical and demographic metadata was included differed by source and by participant, and the metadata was provided uncurated.

Points on this clone: Its target antigen remains unknown. Within one base of it there is no much larger clone, and no base qualities were kept.

Enrolling through a virtual design, the prospective study's participants ranged in age from roughly 18 to 95 years and lived across roughly 24 United States geographic areas. In the prospective study, participants were assigned to cohorts based on the clinical history participants reported in a screening survey and a study questionnaire. In the prospective study, whole blood, serum and a nasopharyngeal or oropharyngeal swab were collected from each participant by mobile phlebotomists. Over an approximately 2-month period, participants in the prospective study had the option of providing additional blood draws and questionnaires. Before DNA extraction, prospective study blood samples were shipped either frozen or at room temperature. The CDR3 starts with the cysteine, ends with the phenylalanine, and has 18 residues. Only the CDR3 part of the read is kept: 54 bases, read in frame from the first base. Trimming leaves V shorter by 7 bases and J shorter by 1 base, with the junction holding 14 bases beyond the gene matches. The germline V gene specifies SGHDT as CDR1 and YYEEEE as CDR2.

TCRbeta CDR3 regions were amplified from genomic DNA using the immunoSEQ Assay, a bias-controlled multiplex PCR. The authors' pipeline ran thus. Within the assay, amplification of reference gene primers was used to estimate how many nucleated cells each sample contained. Sequence reads were collapsed and filtered to measure the absolute abundance of every unique TCRbeta CDR3 rearrangement. Productive Simpson clonality was computed per sample as the square root of Simpson's diversity index over productive rearrangements. The clones in this table, taken by TCRdb from immuneACCESS, are in-frame only. Not every clone is retained; where verified, under half of the shortfall comes from an unresolved V gene, and the cause of the rest is unknown. The V and J calls and clone size were taken over from that table, and D and trimming were inferred from the DNA. The sample contains about 210,000 clones, about nine tenths of them found a single time. Of the sample, about 9.4% falls within the top ten clones.

The rearrangement joined TRBV5-6 to TRBJ2-5, with 12 junctional bases fitting TRBD2. This sequence originates from a man between 18 and 29 years old with acute COVID-19. Sequencing input: PBMCs or T cells enriched from blood (not recorded which). The DNA sequence is given as TGTGCCAGCTCGGTATCAACTAGCGGGAGGCCAGGCCAAGAGACCCAGTACTTC. Translated, this gives CASSVSTSGRPGQETQYF.